This T cell receptor beta chain was sequenced in a study of blood T cells in healthy people across ages. Together with a sample-barcoded 5' primer, a J-beta primer mix was included in a second PCR lasting about 6 to 11 cycles. TCRdb redid the calling of the 5' RACE reads with MiXCR, one entry per CDR3 protein. The table lists some 1.4 million distinct CDR3 sequences, 35% to 45% of them singletons, with under 8% in the top ten. The sample, approximately 11 milliliters of peripheral blood, was drawn from each donor. The CDR3 spans 15 residues. Germline V gene sequence: CDR1 SGHTA, CDR2 FQGTGA. V shed 3 bases, J shed 2 bases, and the junction held 4 bases outside the gene matches.

The sample was blood. The chain recombines TRBV7-3 with TRBJ1-1; 9 nucleotides align to TRBD1. This receptor was obtained from a woman between 18 and 30 years old in good health. The CDR3 loop reads CASSLGQGHNTEAFF. The CDR3 DNA is TGTGCCAGCAGCTTGGGACAGGGTCATAACACTGAAGCTTTCTTT.